This T cell receptor beta chain was identified during a study of shared clonotypes between healthy human individuals. General observations from the study: Shared across several donors were about 4.8% of the naive CD4 clonotypes.

Measured with immunoSEQ multiplex PCR; TCRdb has only the in-frame clones, and not every one. The sample consists of 1,400,000 or so clones, approximately 98.5% of them appearing once. V gave up 5 bases and J gave up 5 bases, with 19 bases separating them. There are 15 residues in the CDR3. Looked up from germline, CDR1 is MNHEY and CDR2 is SMNVEV (reference sequence). Worth noting for this clone: Antigen: not known.

The source of this sequence is a man in his thirties or forties in good health. The sequenced sample consisted of naive CD4+ T cells sorted from blood. Subset indicated: CD45RA+ positively selected. This chain links TRBV27 with TRBJ2-7; D is perhaps TRBD1 or TRBD2 (5 bases each). Here the CDR3 DNA reads TGTGCCAGCAGTCCCAATGGGGGAAGGTGGGACGAGCAGTACTTC. Protein product: CASSPNGGRWDEQYF.